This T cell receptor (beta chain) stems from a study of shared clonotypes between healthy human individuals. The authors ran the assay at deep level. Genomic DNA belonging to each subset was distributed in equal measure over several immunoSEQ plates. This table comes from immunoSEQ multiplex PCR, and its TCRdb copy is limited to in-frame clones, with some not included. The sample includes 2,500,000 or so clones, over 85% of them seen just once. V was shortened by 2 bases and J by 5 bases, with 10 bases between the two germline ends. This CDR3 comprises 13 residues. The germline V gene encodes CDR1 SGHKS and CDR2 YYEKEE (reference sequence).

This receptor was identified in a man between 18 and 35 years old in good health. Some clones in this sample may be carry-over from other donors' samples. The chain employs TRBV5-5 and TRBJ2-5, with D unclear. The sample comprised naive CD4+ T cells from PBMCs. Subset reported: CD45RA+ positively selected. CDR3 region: CASSFGPMETQYF. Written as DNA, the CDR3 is TGTGCCAGCAGCTTCGGCCCAATGGAGACCCAGTACTTC. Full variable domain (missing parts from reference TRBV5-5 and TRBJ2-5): DAGVTQSPTHLIKTRGQQVTLRCSPISGHKSVSWYQQVLGQGPQFIFQYYEKEERGRGNFPDRFSARQFPNYSSELNVNALLLGDSALYLCASSFGPMETQYFGPGTRLLVL.